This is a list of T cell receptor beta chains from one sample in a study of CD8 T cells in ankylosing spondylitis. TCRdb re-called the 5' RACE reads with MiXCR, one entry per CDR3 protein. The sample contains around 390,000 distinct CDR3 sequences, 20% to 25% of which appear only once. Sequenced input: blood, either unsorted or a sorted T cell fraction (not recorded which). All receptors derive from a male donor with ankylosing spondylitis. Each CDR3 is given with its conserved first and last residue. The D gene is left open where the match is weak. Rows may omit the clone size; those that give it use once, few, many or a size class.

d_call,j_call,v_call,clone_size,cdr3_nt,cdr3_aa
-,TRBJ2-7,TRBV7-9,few,TGTGCCAGCAGCTTTGGGCTCCAGAACAACGAGCAGTACTTC,CASSFGLQNNEQYF
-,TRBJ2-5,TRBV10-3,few,TGTGCCATCAGTGCAGGTCAGCCGGGGGAGACCCAGTACTTC,CAISAGQPGETQYF
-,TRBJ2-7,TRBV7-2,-,TGTGCCAGCAGCTTAGATGGGGGGGCCAGCTCCTACGAGCAGTACTTC,CASSLDGGASSYEQYF
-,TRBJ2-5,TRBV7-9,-,TGTGCCAGCAGCCCCTGGGGGTTTGCATTCCAAGAGACCCAGTACTTC,CASSPWGFAFQETQYF
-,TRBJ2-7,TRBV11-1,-,TGTGCCAGCAGCTTTAGTAAGAGCGTTTGGGCGAGTGCCGTCTACGAGCAGTACTTC,CASSFSKSVWASAVYEQYF
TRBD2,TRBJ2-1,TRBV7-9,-,TGTGCCAGCAGCACCGGGACTAGCGTATATGAGCAGTTCTTC,CASSTGTSVYEQFF
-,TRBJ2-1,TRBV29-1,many,TGCAGCGCCGGGACTCGTGGGGTGGGTGAGCAGTTCTTC,CSAGTRGVGEQFF
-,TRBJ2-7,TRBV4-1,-,TGCGCCAGCAGCCAAGAAACCCAGACCTACGAGCAGTACTTC,CASSQETQTYEQYF
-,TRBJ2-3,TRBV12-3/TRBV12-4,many,TGTGCCAGCACCCAAGGGGGCACAGATACGCAGTATTTT,CASTQGGTDTQYF
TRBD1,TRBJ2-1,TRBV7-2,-,TGTGCCAGCAGCTTAAGGACAGGGGTCGCCTACAATGAGCAGTTCTTC,CASSLRTGVAYNEQFF
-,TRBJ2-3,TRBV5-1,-,TGCGCCAGCAGCTCGGGACCAACCACAGATACGCAGTATTTT,CASSSGPTTDTQYF
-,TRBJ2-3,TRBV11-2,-,TGTGCCCGCCTCGGGAGCGGGCGCGGAGATACGCAGTATTTT,CARLGSGRGDTQYF
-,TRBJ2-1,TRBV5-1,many,TGCGCCAGCAGCGTGGGCTCCTACAATGAGCAGTTCTTC,CASSVGSYNEQFF
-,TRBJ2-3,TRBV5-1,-,TGCGCCAGCAGCTTGGTTACCTCTAGCACAGATACGCAGTATTTT,CASSLVTSSTDTQYF
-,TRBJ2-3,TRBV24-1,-,TGTGCCACCAGTGACCCATCAGGGACTAGCACAGATACGCAGTATTTT,CATSDPSGTSTDTQYF
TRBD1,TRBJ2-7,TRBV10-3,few,TGTGCCATCAGTGCAGACAGGGGGAACTACGAGCAGTACTTC,CAISADRGNYEQYF